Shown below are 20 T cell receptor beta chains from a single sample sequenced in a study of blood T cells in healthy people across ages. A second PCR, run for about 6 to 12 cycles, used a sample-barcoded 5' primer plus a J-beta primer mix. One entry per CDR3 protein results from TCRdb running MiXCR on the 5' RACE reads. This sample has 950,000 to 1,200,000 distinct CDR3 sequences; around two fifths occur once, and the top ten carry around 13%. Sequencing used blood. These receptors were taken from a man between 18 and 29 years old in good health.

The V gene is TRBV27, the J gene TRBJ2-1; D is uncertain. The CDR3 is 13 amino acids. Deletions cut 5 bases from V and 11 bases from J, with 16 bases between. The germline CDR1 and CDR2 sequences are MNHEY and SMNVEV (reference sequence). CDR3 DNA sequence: TGTGCCAGCAGTCTAAAGAAGGTCGATAAGCAGTTCTTC. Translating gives CASSLKKVDKQFF.

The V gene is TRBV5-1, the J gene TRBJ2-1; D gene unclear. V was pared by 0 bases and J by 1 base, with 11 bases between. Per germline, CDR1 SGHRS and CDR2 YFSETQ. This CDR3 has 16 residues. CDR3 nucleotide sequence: TGCGCCAGCAGCTTGGTGGTCGCCAGATCCTACAATGAGCAGTTCTTC. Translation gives CASSLVVARSYNEQFF.

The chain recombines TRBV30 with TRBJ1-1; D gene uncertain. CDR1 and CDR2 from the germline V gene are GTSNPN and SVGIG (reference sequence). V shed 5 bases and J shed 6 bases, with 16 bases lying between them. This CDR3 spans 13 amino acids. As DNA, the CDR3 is TGTGCCTGGGGGGAGGGTCGGGATGCTGAAGCTTTCTTT. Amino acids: CAWGEGRDAEAFF.

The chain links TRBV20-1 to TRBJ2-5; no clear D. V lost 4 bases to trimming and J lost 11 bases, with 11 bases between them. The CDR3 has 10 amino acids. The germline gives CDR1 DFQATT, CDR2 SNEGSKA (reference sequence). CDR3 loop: CSAKDNEQYF. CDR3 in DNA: TGCAGTGCTAAAGACAATGAGCAGTACTTC.

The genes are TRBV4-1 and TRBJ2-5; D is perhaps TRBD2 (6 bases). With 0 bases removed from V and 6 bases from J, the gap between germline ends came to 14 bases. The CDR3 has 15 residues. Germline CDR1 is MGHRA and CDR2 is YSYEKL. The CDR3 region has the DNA TGCGCCAGCAGCCAAGATGGGGAGGAGGAAAAGACCCAGTACTTC. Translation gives CASSQDGEEEKTQYF.

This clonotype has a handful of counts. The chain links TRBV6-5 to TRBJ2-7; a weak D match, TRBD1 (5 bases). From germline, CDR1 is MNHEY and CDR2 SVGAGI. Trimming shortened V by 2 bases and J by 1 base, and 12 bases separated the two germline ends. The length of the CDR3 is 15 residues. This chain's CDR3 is CASSYDWTQSYEQYF. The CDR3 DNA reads TGTGCCAGCAGTTACGACTGGACACAATCCTACGAGCAGTACTTC.

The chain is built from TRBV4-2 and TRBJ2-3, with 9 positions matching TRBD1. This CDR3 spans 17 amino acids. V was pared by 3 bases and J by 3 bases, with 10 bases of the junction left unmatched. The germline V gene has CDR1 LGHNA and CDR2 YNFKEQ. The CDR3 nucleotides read TGTGCCAGCAGCCATCGATCAACAGGGGGCGTAACAGATACGCAGTATTTT. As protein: CASSHRSTGGVTDTQYF.

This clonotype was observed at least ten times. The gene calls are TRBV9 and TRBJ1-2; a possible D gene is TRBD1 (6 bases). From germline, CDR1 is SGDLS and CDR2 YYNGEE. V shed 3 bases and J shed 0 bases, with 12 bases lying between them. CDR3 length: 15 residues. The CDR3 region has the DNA TGTGCCAGCAGCGCCGAACAGGGAGCTAACTATGGCTACACCTTC. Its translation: CASSAEQGANYGYTF.

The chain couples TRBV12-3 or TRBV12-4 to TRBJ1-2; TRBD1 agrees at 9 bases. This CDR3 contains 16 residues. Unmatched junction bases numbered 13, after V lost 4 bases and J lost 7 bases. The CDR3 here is CASSSRQGGYSGGYTF. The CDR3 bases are TGTGCCAGCAGTTCCAGACAGGGGGGCTATTCCGGTGGCTACACCTTC.

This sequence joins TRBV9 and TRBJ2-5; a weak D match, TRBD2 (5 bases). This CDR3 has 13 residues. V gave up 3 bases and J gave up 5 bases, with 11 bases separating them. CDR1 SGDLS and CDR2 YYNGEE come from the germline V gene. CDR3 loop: CASSDGVRETQYF. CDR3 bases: TGTGCCAGCAGCGACGGGGTGAGGGAGACCCAGTACTTC.

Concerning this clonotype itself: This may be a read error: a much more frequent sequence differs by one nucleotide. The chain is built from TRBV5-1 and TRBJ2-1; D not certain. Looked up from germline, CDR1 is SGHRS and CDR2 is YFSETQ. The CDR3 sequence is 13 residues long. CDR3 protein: CAGSLWQDNEQFF. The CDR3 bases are TGCGCCGGCAGCTTGTGGCAGGACAATGAGCAGTTCTTC.

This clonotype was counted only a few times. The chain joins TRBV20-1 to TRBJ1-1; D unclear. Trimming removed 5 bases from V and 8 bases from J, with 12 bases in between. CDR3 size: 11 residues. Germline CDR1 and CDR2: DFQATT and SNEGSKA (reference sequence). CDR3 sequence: CSAHQALEAFF. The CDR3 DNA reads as TGCAGTGCTCACCAAGCCCTAGAAGCTTTCTTT.

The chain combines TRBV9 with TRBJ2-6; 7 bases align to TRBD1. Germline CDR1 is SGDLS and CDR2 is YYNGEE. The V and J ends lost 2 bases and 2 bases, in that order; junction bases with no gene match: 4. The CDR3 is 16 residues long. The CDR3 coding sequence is TGTGCCAGCAGCGTGGATGACAGGGCTGGGGCCAACGTCCTGACTTTC. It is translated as CASSVDDRAGANVLTF.

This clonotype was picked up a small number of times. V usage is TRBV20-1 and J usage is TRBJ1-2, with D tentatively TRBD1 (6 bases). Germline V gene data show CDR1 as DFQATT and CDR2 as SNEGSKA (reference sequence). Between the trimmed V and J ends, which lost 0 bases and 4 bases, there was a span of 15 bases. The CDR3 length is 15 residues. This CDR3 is CSARDKTGIPYGYTF. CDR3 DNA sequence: TGCAGTGCTAGAGATAAAACAGGGATACCCTATGGCTACACCTTC.

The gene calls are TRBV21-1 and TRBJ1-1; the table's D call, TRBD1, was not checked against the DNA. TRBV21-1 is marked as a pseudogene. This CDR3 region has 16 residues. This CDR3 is CASSTYIQGRDTEAFF. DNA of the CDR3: TGTGCCAGCAGCACATATATACAGGGAAGGGACACTGAAGCTTTCTTT.

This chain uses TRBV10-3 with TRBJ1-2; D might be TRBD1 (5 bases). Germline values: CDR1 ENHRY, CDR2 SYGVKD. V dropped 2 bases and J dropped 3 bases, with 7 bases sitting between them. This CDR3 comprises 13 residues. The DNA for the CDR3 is TGTGCCATCAGTGAGGGGGCCGACTATGGCTACACCTTC. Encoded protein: CAISEGADYGYTF.

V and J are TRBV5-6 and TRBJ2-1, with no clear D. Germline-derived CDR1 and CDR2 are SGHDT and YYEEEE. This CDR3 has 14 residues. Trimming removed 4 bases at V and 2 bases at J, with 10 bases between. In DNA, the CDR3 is TGTGCCAGCAGCGTTGAATCTACCTACAATGAGCAGTTCTTC. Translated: CASSVESTYNEQFF.

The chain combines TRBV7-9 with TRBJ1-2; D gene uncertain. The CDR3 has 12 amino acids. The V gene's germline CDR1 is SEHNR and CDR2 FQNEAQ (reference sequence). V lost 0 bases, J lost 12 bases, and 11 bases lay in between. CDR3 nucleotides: TGTGCCAGCAGCTTAGCGAGTGGAGCAGACACCTTC. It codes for CASSLASGADTF.

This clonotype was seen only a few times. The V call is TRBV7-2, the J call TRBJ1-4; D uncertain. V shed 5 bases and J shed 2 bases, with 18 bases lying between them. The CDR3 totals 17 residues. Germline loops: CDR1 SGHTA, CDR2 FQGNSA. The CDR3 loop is CASSRPPAGQTNEKLFF. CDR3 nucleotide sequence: TGTGCCAGCAGCCGCCCGCCCGCAGGCCAGACTAATGAAAAACTGTTTTTT.

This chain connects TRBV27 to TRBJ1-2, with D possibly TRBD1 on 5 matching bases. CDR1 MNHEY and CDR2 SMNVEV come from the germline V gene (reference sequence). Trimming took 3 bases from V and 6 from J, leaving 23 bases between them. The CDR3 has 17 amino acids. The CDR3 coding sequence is TGTGCCAGCAGTTTCGGACCTGTCGGGACCGGAGGAGATGGCTACACCTTC. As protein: CASSFGPVGTGGDGYTF.